The 3 T cell receptor beta chains below come from one sample, sequenced in a study of blood T cell repertoires in COVID-19 (TCRdb year 2020). The receptor library was made with the immunoSEQ multiplex PCR assay. TCRdb took this table from immuneACCESS and kept in-frame rearrangements with V and J called. Such tables lack part of the clones; where checked against another copy, unresolved V genes explain under half of the gap, and the rest is unexplained. Within this sample are over 100,000 clones, with about four fifths of them counted one time only. In total, the top ten clones hold approximately 5% of the sample. Sequenced input: peripheral blood. These TCRs come from a woman aged 70-85 years with acute or convalescent COVID-19.

The chain has TRBV11-2 and TRBJ1-6; 8 bases fit TRBD1. Germline V gene lookup returns CDR1 SGHAT and CDR2 FQNNGV. This CDR3 region has 15 residues. J gave up 8 bases and V 1 base, and 4 bases lay outside the gene matches. This chain's CDR3 is CASSLGRGPYSPLHF. CDR3 nucleotide sequence: TGTGCCAGCAGCTTAGGCAGGGGGCCTTATTCACCCCTCCACTTT.

This chain joins TRBV30 and TRBJ1-6; tentatively, D is TRBD1 (6 bases). Looked up from germline, CDR1 is GTSNPN and CDR2 is SVGIG (reference sequence). CDR3 size: 13 residues. Trimming took 0 bases from V and 10 from J, leaving 10 bases between them. The CDR3 coding sequence is TGTGCCTGGAGTGTAAGGACAGCCTCACCCCTCCACTTT. As protein: CAWSVRTASPLHF.

The chain couples TRBV29-1 to TRBJ1-2; TRBD1 aligns across 7 bases. The CDR3 totals 13 residues. The V and J ends lost 2 bases and 3 bases, in that order; junction bases with no gene match: 3. CDR1 is SQVTM and CDR2 is ANQGSEA in the germline V gene. This chain's CDR3 is CSVETGVDYGYTF. The CDR3 DNA is TGCAGCGTTGAAACAGGGGTAGACTATGGCTACACCTTC.